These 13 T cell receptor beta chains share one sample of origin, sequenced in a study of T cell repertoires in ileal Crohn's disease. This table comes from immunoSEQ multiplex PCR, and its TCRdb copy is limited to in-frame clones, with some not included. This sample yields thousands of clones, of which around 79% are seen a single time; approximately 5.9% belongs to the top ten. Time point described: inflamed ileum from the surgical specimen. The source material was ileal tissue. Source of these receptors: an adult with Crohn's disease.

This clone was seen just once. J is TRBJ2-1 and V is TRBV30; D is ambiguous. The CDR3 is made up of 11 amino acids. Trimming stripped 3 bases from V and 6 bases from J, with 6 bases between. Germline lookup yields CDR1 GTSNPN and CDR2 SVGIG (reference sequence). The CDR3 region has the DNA TGTGCCTGGAGGATACTCAATGAGCAGTTCTTC. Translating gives CAWRILNEQFF. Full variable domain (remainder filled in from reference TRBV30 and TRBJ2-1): SQTIHQWPATLVQPVGSPLSLECTVEGTSNPNLYWYRQAAGRGLQLLFYSVGIGQISSEVPQNLSASRPQDRQFILSSKKLLLSDSGFYLCAWRILNEQFFGPGTRLTVL.

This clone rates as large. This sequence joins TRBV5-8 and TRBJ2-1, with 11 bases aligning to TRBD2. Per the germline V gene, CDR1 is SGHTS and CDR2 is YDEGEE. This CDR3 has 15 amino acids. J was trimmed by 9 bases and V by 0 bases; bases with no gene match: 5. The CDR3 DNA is TGTGCCAGCAGCTTGGAACTAGCGGGAGTCATTGAGCAGTTCTTC. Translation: CASSLELAGVIEQFF.

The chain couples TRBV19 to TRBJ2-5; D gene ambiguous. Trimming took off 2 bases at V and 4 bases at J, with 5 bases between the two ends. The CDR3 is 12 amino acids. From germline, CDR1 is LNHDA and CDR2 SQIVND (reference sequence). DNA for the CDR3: TGTGCCAGTAGTATAAAAGGAGAGACCCAGTACTTC. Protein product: CASSIKGETQYF.

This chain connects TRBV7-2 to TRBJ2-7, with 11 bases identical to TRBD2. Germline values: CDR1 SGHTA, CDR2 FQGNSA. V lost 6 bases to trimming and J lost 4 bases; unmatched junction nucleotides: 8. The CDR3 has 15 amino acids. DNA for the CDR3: TGTGCCAGCAGTTGGGGAGGGACTAGCGGTTACGAGCAGTACTTC. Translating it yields CASSWGGTSGYEQYF.

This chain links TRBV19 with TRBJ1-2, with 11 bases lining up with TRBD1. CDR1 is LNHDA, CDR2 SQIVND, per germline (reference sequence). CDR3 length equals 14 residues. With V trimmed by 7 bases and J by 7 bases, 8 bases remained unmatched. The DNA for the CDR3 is TGTGCCAGTACCCCGGGACAGGGGGTTGGTGGCTACACCTTC. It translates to CASTPGQGVGGYTF.

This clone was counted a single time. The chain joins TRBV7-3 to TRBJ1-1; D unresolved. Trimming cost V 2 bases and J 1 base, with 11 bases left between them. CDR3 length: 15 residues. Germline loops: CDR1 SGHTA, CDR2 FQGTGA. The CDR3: CASSLVSGQNTEAFF. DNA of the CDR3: TGTGCCAGCAGCTTAGTATCAGGCCAGAACACTGAAGCTTTCTTT.

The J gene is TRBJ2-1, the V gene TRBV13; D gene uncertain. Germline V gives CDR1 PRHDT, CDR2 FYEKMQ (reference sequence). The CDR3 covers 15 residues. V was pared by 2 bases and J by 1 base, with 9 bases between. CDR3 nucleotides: TGTGCCAGCAGCTTATTCACCGGATCCTACAATGAGCAGTTCTTC. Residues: CASSLFTGSYNEQFF.

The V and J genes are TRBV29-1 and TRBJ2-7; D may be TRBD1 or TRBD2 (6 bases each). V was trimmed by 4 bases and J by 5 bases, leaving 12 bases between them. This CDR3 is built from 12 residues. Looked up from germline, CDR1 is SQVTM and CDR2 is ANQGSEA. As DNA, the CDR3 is TGCAGCGTTGGGGGGGCAGGGAACGAGCAGTACTTC. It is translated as CSVGGAGNEQYF.

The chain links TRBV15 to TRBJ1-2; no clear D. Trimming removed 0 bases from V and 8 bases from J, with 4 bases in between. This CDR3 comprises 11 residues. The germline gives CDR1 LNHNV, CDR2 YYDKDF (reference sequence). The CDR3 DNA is TGTGCCACCAGCAGAGATTCGGGCTACACCTTC. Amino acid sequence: CATSRDSGYTF.

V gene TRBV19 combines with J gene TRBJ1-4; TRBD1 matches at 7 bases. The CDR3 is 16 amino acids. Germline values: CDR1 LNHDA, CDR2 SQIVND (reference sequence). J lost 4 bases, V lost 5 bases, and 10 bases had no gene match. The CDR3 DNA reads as TGTGCCAGTAGTCTTCGACAGGGATGGAGTAATGAAAAACTGTTTTTT. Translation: CASSLRQGWSNEKLFF.

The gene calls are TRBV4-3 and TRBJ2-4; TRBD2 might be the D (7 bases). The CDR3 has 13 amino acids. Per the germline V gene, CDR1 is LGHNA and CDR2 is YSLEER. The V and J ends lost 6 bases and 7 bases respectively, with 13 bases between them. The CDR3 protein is CASSEGEGNIQYF. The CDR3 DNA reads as TGCGCCAGCAGTGAGGGGGAGGGGAACATTCAGTACTTC.

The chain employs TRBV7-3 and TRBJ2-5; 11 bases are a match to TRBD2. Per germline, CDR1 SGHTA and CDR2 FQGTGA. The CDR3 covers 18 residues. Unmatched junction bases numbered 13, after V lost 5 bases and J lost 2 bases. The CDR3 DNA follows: TGTGCCAGCAGCCACACCCCTCATAGCGGGAGGGGTCAAGAGACCCAGTACTTC. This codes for CASSHTPHSGRGQETQYF. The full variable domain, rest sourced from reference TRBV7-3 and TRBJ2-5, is GAGVSQTPSNKVTEKGKYVELRCDPISGHTALYWYRQSLGQGPEFLIYFQGTGAADDSGLPNDRFFAVRPEGSVSTLKIQRTERGDSAVYLCASSHTPHSGRGQETQYFGPGTRLLVL.

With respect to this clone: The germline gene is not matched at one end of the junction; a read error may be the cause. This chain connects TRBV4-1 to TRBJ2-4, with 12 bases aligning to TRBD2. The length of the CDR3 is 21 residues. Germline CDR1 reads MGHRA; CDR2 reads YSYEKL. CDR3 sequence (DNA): TGCGCGAGCAGCCAAGATTATGGTAGGACTAGCGGGGCCTCAGCCAAAAACATTCAGTACTTC. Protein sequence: CASSQDYGRTSGASAKNIQYF.